This TCR beta chain was captured in a study of blood T cells in healthy people across ages (dated by TCRdb to between 2015 and 2017). As for the study more broadly: In model experiments, template switching captured about one uniquely barcoded TCR beta cDNA molecule for every two T cells. Age-related changes in TCR beta repertoire diversity were measured in the study by deep sequencing normalized with unique cDNA molecular identifiers. Four age groups were formed from the donors: young (average about 15 years), middle-aged (approximately 39), aged (62) and long-lived (about 80). To avoid experimental bias, donors of different ages were spread randomly across the sequencing lanes. The study analyzed two additional independent replicas of 1 million unique cDNA reads from the same blood draw for two donors, one aged 18 to 30 and one aged 80 or older. On the study overall, not on this receptor specifically: Donor CMV infection status was unknown, potentially confounding age-related changes in expanded clonotypes. The long-lived group showed more naive CD4+ T cells, fewer expanded clones and increased TCR diversity than the aged group, suggesting age selection. Conclusive comparison of naive and antigen-experienced compartments was prevented by the profiling of bulk unsorted PBMCs. Estimates of total diversity based on one million sequenced T cells were considered lower bounds and underestimates. There was a strong correlation between observed TCR beta diversity and the percentage of naive T cells measured by flow cytometry. Observed TCR beta diversity per million T cells fell roughly linearly with age, and a significant reduction was already apparent by age about 43.

V has 3 bases trimmed and J has 5 bases trimmed; junction bases matching no gene number 9. The CDR3, from cysteine to phenylalanine, totals 16 residues. The sequence is cut down to CDR3 DNA, 48 bases in frame from base 1. For CDR1 and CDR2, the germline V gene lists KGHSH and LQKENI. Turning to this clonotype: Its antigen is currently not known. Base qualities are missing; no much larger clone stands one base away.

Library construction relied on 5' RACE. The sequencer listed for this sample is Illumina HiSeq 2500. A second PCR of 7 to 11 cycles was performed with a sample-barcoded 5' primer and a J-beta primer mix. A unique molecular identifier was introduced onto each TCR beta cDNA molecule by a template-switch 5' adaptor carrying 12 random nucleotides. Each sample yielded at least 2.5 million CDR3-containing paired-end reads. All of the RNA was converted into first-strand cDNA using the Mint cDNA synthesis kit, with a TRBC-specific oligonucleotide serving as the primer. All cDNA was treated with uracil-DNA glycosylase and then went through a first 18-cycle PCR with the universal primers M1SS and BC2_uni_R. The original methods were these. Normalization of each sample was performed by random selection of 1 million high-quality reads, each carrying a distinct molecular identifier. Reads sharing molecular identifiers were discarded rather than binned into consensus sequences. CDR3 identification, clonotype clustering and error correction used MiTCR with a Q25 quality threshold and the strictest error-elimination algorithm. Lower-bound total TCR beta diversity was estimated with a nonparametric unseen species model using Euler transformation. Through fastp at Q25 and MiXCR, TCRdb rebuilt clones from the public reads, retaining in-frame beta chains. Every entry covers one CDR3 protein and lists the most common genes and DNA from its rows. TCRdb's processing, not the authors' own work, is the source of the V and J calls. The sample table records some 710,000 distinct CDR3 sequences; 20% to 25% of these occur just once. Roughly 22% of the sample goes to the ten largest clones.

The donors were roughly 38 Caucasian individuals from Russia, aged roughly 6 to 100 years, who were systemically healthy. Each donor gave about 9.7 milliliters of peripheral blood, drawn into EDTA-treated Vacutainer tubes. Ficoll-Paque density-gradient centrifugation was used to isolate PBMCs, with at least 6 million obtained per sample. Total RNA, at least 6 micrograms per sample, was extracted from PBMCs with Trizol reagent. Naive CD45RAhigh/CD27high T cell percentages were measured by flow cytometry on a PBMC aliquot from every donor. The specimen was blood. This chain joins TRBV18 to TRBJ2-2, with 7 bases aligning to TRBD1. The clonotype was recovered from a man between 65 and 85 years old in good health. This receptor has the CDR3 CASSPFPGQKTGELFF. The bases are TGTGCCAGCTCACCCTTTCCGGGACAGAAAACCGGGGAGCTGTTTTTT.